This is a list of T cell receptor beta chains from one sample in a study of shared clonotypes between healthy human individuals. Data came from immunoSEQ multiplex PCR; TCRdb stores just in-frame clones and leaves some out. The data show roughly 2,000,000 clones, about 95% seen once. The sequenced material came from naive CD8+ T cells sorted from blood. The receptors come from a young man in good health. The CDR3 runs from the conserved cysteine through the conserved F or W. D genes are given only for firm matches. Clone sizes are given selectively: once, few, many, or a class where the clone is expanded.

j_gene: TRBJ1-1
d_gene: -
v_gene: TRBV11-2
abundance: -
CDR3nt: TGTGCCAGCAGCTTAGATGGGATTGGGATGAACACTGAAGCTTTCTTT
CDR3aa: CASSLDGIGMNTEAFF

j_gene: TRBJ2-1
d_gene: TRBD1
v_gene: TRBV5-4
abundance: -
CDR3nt: TGTGCCAGCAGCCCCCAACAGGGGCATGAGCAGTTCTTC
CDR3aa: CASSPQQGHEQFF

j_gene: TRBJ2-2
d_gene: -
v_gene: TRBV2
abundance: once
CDR3nt: TGTGCCAGCAGTAGGTACACCAACACCGGGGAGCTGTTTTTT
CDR3aa: CASSRYTNTGELFF

j_gene: TRBJ2-3
d_gene: TRBD1
v_gene: TRBV27
abundance: -
CDR3nt: TGTGCCAGCATTCAGGGACAGAACACAGATACGCAGTATTTT
CDR3aa: CASIQGQNTDTQYF

j_gene: TRBJ1-2
d_gene: -
v_gene: TRBV6-1
abundance: -
CDR3nt: TGTGCCAGCAGTGAGGCGATCCCAGCTAACTATGGCTACACCTTC
CDR3aa: CASSEAIPANYGYTF

j_gene: TRBJ2-4
d_gene: TRBD1
v_gene: TRBV9
abundance: -
CDR3nt: TGTGCCAGCAGCGTAGGGGACAGGGGGGTACCTAGCCAAAACATTCAGTACTTC
CDR3aa: CASSVGDRGVPSQNIQYF

j_gene: TRBJ2-7
d_gene: -
v_gene: TRBV7-9
abundance: few
CDR3nt: TGTGCCAGCAGCACCCGACAGAGAGACTACGAGCAGTACTTC
CDR3aa: CASSTRQRDYEQYF

j_gene: TRBJ2-1
d_gene: TRBD2
v_gene: TRBV7-9
abundance: -
CDR3nt: TGTGCCAGCAGCTCTAGCGGGAGCCGAGGGAATGAGCAGTTCTTC
CDR3aa: CASSSSGSRGNEQFF

j_gene: TRBJ2-2
d_gene: -
v_gene: TRBV2
abundance: once
CDR3nt: TGTGCCAGCGCTGTGGGGCAGATGAACACCGGGGAGCTGTTTTTT
CDR3aa: CASAVGQMNTGELFF

j_gene: TRBJ2-7
d_gene: TRBD2
v_gene: TRBV5-1
abundance: -
CDR3nt: TGCGCCAGCAGCTTGCAGTTACTAGCGGGCTCGAAGTGGGGCTACGAGCAGTACTTC
CDR3aa: CASSLQLLAGSKWGYEQYF

j_gene: TRBJ2-1
d_gene: -
v_gene: TRBV4-3
abundance: -
CDR3nt: TGCGCCAGCAGCCAACCTACTAGCAATGAGCAGTTCTTC
CDR3aa: CASSQPTSNEQFF

j_gene: TRBJ2-7
d_gene: -
v_gene: TRBV30
abundance: -
CDR3nt: TGTGCCTGGAGTGTTCCGGGCCTATACTACGAGCAGTACTTC
CDR3aa: CAWSVPGLYYEQYF

j_gene: TRBJ2-2
d_gene: -
v_gene: TRBV18
abundance: -
CDR3nt: TGTGCCAGCTCACCACTCCCACTCTTGAACACCGGGGAGCTGTTTTTT
CDR3aa: CASSPLPLLNTGELFF

j_gene: TRBJ2-7
d_gene: -
v_gene: TRBV5-1
abundance: -
CDR3nt: TGCGCCAGCAGCTTGGATGGGGTGACCTTCGACGAGCAGTACTTC
CDR3aa: CASSLDGVTFDEQYF

j_gene: TRBJ2-1
d_gene: TRBD2
v_gene: TRBV7-9
abundance: -
CDR3nt: TGTGCCAGCAGCTCGGGCGGGAGGAGTGAGAATGAGCAGTTCTTC
CDR3aa: CASSSGGRSENEQFF

j_gene: TRBJ1-1
d_gene: -
v_gene: TRBV19
abundance: -
CDR3nt: TGTGCCAGTAGTCCGTGGGGAGGGAACACTGAAGCTTTCTTT
CDR3aa: CASSPWGGNTEAFF

j_gene: TRBJ2-1
d_gene: -
v_gene: TRBV19
abundance: once
CDR3nt: TGTGCCAGTAGTCCTAATTGGAATGAGCAGTTCTTC
CDR3aa: CASSPNWNEQFF

j_gene: TRBJ2-2
d_gene: -
v_gene: TRBV10-2
abundance: once
CDR3nt: TGCGCCAGCGGCGAGGGCGCCGCGAACACCGGGGAGCTGTTTTTT
CDR3aa: CASGEGAANTGELFF

j_gene: TRBJ2-1
d_gene: TRBD2
v_gene: TRBV6-6
abundance: -
CDR3nt: TGTGCCAGCAGTTACTCTAGCGGGGGGGCCTCTGAGCAGTTCTTC
CDR3aa: CASSYSSGGASEQFF

j_gene: TRBJ2-3
d_gene: -
v_gene: TRBV4-3
abundance: -
CDR3nt: TGCGCCAGCAGCCAAGGGTTAGCGTCTAGCACAGATACGCAGTATTTT
CDR3aa: CASSQGLASSTDTQYF

j_gene: TRBJ1-2
d_gene: -
v_gene: TRBV19
abundance: -
CDR3nt: TGTGCCAGTAGTACCCGGGACCCTGTGTCCTATGGCTACACCTTC
CDR3aa: CASSTRDPVSYGYTF

j_gene: TRBJ2-5
d_gene: TRBD2
v_gene: TRBV7-2
abundance: -
CDR3nt: TGTGCCAGCAGCCTCTGGACTAGCGGGGGGAAAGAGACCCAGTACTTC
CDR3aa: CASSLWTSGGKETQYF

j_gene: TRBJ2-2
d_gene: -
v_gene: TRBV27
abundance: -
CDR3nt: TGTGCCAGCAGTTTATTTCGGGACCCTGGCACCGGGGAGCTGTTTTTT
CDR3aa: CASSLFRDPGTGELFF

j_gene: TRBJ2-7
d_gene: TRBD1
v_gene: TRBV7-9
abundance: -
CDR3nt: TGTGCCAGCAGCTCCGTCCGCCAGGGGGAATACGAGCAGTACTTC
CDR3aa: CASSSVRQGEYEQYF

j_gene: TRBJ1-1
d_gene: -
v_gene: TRBV27
abundance: -
CDR3nt: TGTGCCAGCAGAGTACTAGGAGGCACTGAAGCTTTCTTT
CDR3aa: CASRVLGGTEAFF

j_gene: TRBJ2-7
d_gene: TRBD2
v_gene: TRBV27
abundance: -
CDR3nt: TGTGCCAGCAGGGTGGGACTAGCGGACTCCTACGAGCAGTACTTC
CDR3aa: CASRVGLADSYEQYF

j_gene: TRBJ2-7
d_gene: -
v_gene: TRBV28
abundance: -
CDR3nt: TGTGCCAGCAGTTTAGAGGGCGCGTCCTACGAGCAGTACTTC
CDR3aa: CASSLEGASYEQYF

j_gene: TRBJ2-7
d_gene: TRBD2
v_gene: TRBV5-1
abundance: -
CDR3nt: TGCGCCAGCAGCGGTTTAGGAGCGGGAGCGCTTGAGCAGTACTTC
CDR3aa: CASSGLGAGALEQYF

j_gene: TRBJ2-2
d_gene: -
v_gene: TRBV4-1
abundance: -
CDR3nt: TGCGCCAGCAGCTCTCGACAGGCCATGAACACCGGGGAGCTGTTTTTT
CDR3aa: CASSSRQAMNTGELFF

j_gene: TRBJ2-1
d_gene: TRBD2
v_gene: TRBV5-6
abundance: once
CDR3nt: TGTGCCAGCAGCTTGGCGTTAGCGGGGATCTACAATGAGCAGTTCTTC
CDR3aa: CASSLALAGIYNEQFF

j_gene: TRBJ1-2
d_gene: -
v_gene: TRBV30
abundance: -
CDR3nt: TGTGCCTGCTTGACTTCCCCCAGGGATGGCTACACCTTC
CDR3aa: CACLTSPRDGYTF

j_gene: TRBJ1-2
d_gene: TRBD1
v_gene: TRBV25-1
abundance: -
CDR3nt: TGTGCCAGCAGCTGGACAGGGAACTATGGCTACACCTTC
CDR3aa: CASSWTGNYGYTF

j_gene: TRBJ2-7
d_gene: -
v_gene: TRBV9
abundance: -
CDR3nt: TGTGCCAGCAGCGATGGGGGCCTTTTGGACGAGCAGTACTTC
CDR3aa: CASSDGGLLDEQYF

j_gene: TRBJ1-1
d_gene: -
v_gene: TRBV7-9
abundance: -
CDR3nt: TGTGCCAGCAGCTTAGGGGGTCTTGGAAACACTGAAGCTTTCTTT
CDR3aa: CASSLGGLGNTEAFF

j_gene: TRBJ1-1
d_gene: -
v_gene: TRBV29-1
abundance: -
CDR3nt: TGCAGCGTTGAAGCAGGAGCGAACACTGAAGCTTTCTTT
CDR3aa: CSVEAGANTEAFF

j_gene: TRBJ2-4
d_gene: TRBD1
v_gene: TRBV7-9
abundance: -
CDR3nt: TGTGCCAGCAGCCCGCCGGGACAGGGATGGGACATTCAGTACTTC
CDR3aa: CASSPPGQGWDIQYF

j_gene: TRBJ2-1
d_gene: -
v_gene: TRBV9
abundance: -
CDR3nt: TGTGCCAGCAGCCCCCTCAGTAGGGAATCCTACAATGAGCAGTTCTTC
CDR3aa: CASSPLSRESYNEQFF

j_gene: TRBJ2-3
d_gene: -
v_gene: TRBV28
abundance: -
CDR3nt: TGTGCCAGCAGTGGTAGGGGGGGCACAGATACGCAGTATTTT
CDR3aa: CASSGRGGTDTQYF

j_gene: TRBJ2-7
d_gene: TRBD2
v_gene: TRBV28
abundance: -
CDR3nt: TGTGCCAGCAATTTAGGAGCGGGGGCCTACGAGCAGTACTTC
CDR3aa: CASNLGAGAYEQYF

j_gene: TRBJ2-1
d_gene: TRBD2
v_gene: TRBV29-1
abundance: -
CDR3nt: TGCAGCGTTGAAGAAAGGGCTAGCGGGATCAATGAGCAGTTCTTC
CDR3aa: CSVEERASGINEQFF

j_gene: TRBJ1-6
d_gene: -
v_gene: TRBV30
abundance: -
CDR3nt: TGTGGGGGATCAGGACACCTAAATTCACCCCTCCACTTT
CDR3aa: CGGSGHLNSPLHF

j_gene: TRBJ2-1
d_gene: -
v_gene: TRBV7-9
abundance: -
CDR3nt: TGTGCCAGCAGCCCCCCGACCGATTACAATGAGCAGTTCTTC
CDR3aa: CASSPPTDYNEQFF

j_gene: TRBJ2-7
d_gene: -
v_gene: TRBV5-8
abundance: -
CDR3nt: TGTGCCAGCAGTCAGACAGGCTACGAGCAGTACTTC
CDR3aa: CASSQTGYEQYF

j_gene: TRBJ2-7
d_gene: TRBD2
v_gene: TRBV4-3
abundance: -
CDR3nt: TGCGCCAGCAGCCTGATAGCGGGAGGCAGCTACGAGCAGTACTTC
CDR3aa: CASSLIAGGSYEQYF

j_gene: TRBJ1-1
d_gene: -
v_gene: TRBV30
abundance: -
CDR3nt: TGTGCCTGGAGTATGGGGTACACTGAAGCTTTCTTT
CDR3aa: CAWSMGYTEAFF

j_gene: TRBJ2-5
d_gene: TRBD2
v_gene: TRBV10-3
abundance: -
CDR3nt: TGTGCCATCAGCGCCGGGACTAGATCCGAAGAGACCCAGTACTTC
CDR3aa: CAISAGTRSEETQYF

j_gene: TRBJ1-1
d_gene: -
v_gene: TRBV6-1
abundance: -
CDR3nt: TGTGCCAGCAGTCTACAGGGTTCTTATGCTTTCTTT
CDR3aa: CASSLQGSYAFF

j_gene: TRBJ2-7
d_gene: -
v_gene: TRBV10-1
abundance: -
CDR3nt: TGCGCCAGCAGTGATGGGGCCACCTACGAGCAGTACTTC
CDR3aa: CASSDGATYEQYF

j_gene: TRBJ1-1
d_gene: -
v_gene: TRBV29-1
abundance: once
CDR3nt: TGCAGCGTTGATCCACAGGCCTACACTGAAGCTTTCTTT
CDR3aa: CSVDPQAYTEAFF

j_gene: TRBJ1-5
d_gene: -
v_gene: TRBV7-9
abundance: -
CDR3nt: TGTGCCAGCAGCAAATCAGGGTCCTATAGCAATCAGCCCCAGCATTTT
CDR3aa: CASSKSGSYSNQPQHF

j_gene: TRBJ2-3
d_gene: TRBD2
v_gene: TRBV11-2
abundance: -
CDR3nt: TGTGCCAGCAGCGCCACCGGGGGGGCCATAGATACGCAGTATTTT
CDR3aa: CASSATGGAIDTQYF

j_gene: TRBJ1-1
d_gene: -
v_gene: TRBV30
abundance: -
CDR3nt: TGTGCCGGTGACCCGGACAGCGGGTTTGAAGCTTTCTTT
CDR3aa: CAGDPDSGFEAFF

j_gene: TRBJ2-5
d_gene: TRBD1
v_gene: TRBV5-1
abundance: -
CDR3nt: TGCGCCAGCAGCTTGGAGTTTTGGGACAGAGGAGGACAAGAGACCCAGTACTTC
CDR3aa: CASSLEFWDRGGQETQYF

j_gene: TRBJ1-4
d_gene: -
v_gene: TRBV7-6
abundance: -
CDR3nt: TGTGCCAGCAGCCCAGAGGGATATGAAAAACTGTTTTTT
CDR3aa: CASSPEGYEKLFF

j_gene: TRBJ2-1
d_gene: -
v_gene: TRBV7-2
abundance: once
CDR3nt: TGTGCCAGCAGCTTGATCGACAATGAGCAGTTCTTC
CDR3aa: CASSLIDNEQFF

j_gene: TRBJ1-1
d_gene: -
v_gene: TRBV14
abundance: -
CDR3nt: TGTGCCAGCAGCCTCGGACAGAACACTGAAGCTTTCTTT
CDR3aa: CASSLGQNTEAFF

j_gene: TRBJ1-1
d_gene: -
v_gene: TRBV5-6
abundance: many
CDR3nt: TGTGCCAGCAGCTTTTCCCAGGGAGGGGGTGCTGAAGCTTTCTTT
CDR3aa: CASSFSQGGGAEAFF

j_gene: TRBJ1-2
d_gene: TRBD1
v_gene: TRBV6-5
abundance: few
CDR3nt: TGTGCCAGCAGTTACTCCCAGGGACAGCTAACCTATGGCTACACCTTC
CDR3aa: CASSYSQGQLTYGYTF